This is a list of T cell receptor beta chains from one sample in a study of cytomegalovirus exposure and HLA in healthy donors. Sequenced by immunoSEQ multiplex PCR; TCRdb stores in-frame clones only, minus some. The sample records 150,000 to 200,000 clones, roughly 80% being singletons. The sequenced material came from PBMCs. The receptor set was obtained from a man aged 30 to 39 in good health and CMV-seropositive. The CDR3 runs from the conserved cysteine through the conserved F or W.

14	TRBV5-1	TRBJ1-3	CASSLDLSGNTIYF
13	TRBV29-1	TRBJ1-5	CSVSRGINQPQHF
14	TRBV19	TRBJ1-6	CASSIGTEISPLHF
14	TRBV19	TRBJ1-2	CASRTRGRENGYTF
12	TRBV5-1	TRBJ2-7	CASSFNSYEQYF
17	TRBV6-8	TRBJ2-1	CASSRLAGGRSYNEQFF
13	TRBV11-3	TRBJ1-1	CASSPRTDTEAFF
13	TRBV30	TRBJ1-4	CAWRFPTNEKLFF
13	TRBV6-1	TRBJ2-7	CASQWTSSYEQYF
14	TRBV7-3	TRBJ2-3	CASSLLAGTDTQYF
13	TRBV6-5	TRBJ1-6	CATDRDSNSPLHF
15	TRBV6-5	TRBJ2-7	CASSYSSAKSYEQYF
14	TRBV10-2	TRBJ1-6	CASRMRQDSSPLHF